This T cell receptor beta chain was retrieved from a study of shared clonotypes between healthy human individuals. The germline V gene has CDR1 MNHEY and CDR2 SVGAGI. Deletions cut 8 bases from V and 11 bases from J, with 18 bases between. There are 12 residues in the CDR3. Naive CD8 cells, CD45RO-negative and positively selected for CCR7, excluded terminally differentiated effector memory CD45RA+ cells. Profiling relied on immunoSEQ multiplex PCR, and the TCRdb table lists in-frame clones only, not all of them. The sample has roughly 850,000 clones, about 96% seen once; the top ten hold under 0.3%. Sequencing input: naive CD8+ T cells sorted from blood. The chain joins TRBV6-5 to TRBJ1-1; possibly TRBD1 for D (5 bases). The TCR was taken from a man aged 30 to 39 in good health. In nucleotides, the CDR3 is TGTGCCAGCGGGCCGACGGACCCAGGGGCTTTCTTT. Protein product: CASGPTDPGAFF.